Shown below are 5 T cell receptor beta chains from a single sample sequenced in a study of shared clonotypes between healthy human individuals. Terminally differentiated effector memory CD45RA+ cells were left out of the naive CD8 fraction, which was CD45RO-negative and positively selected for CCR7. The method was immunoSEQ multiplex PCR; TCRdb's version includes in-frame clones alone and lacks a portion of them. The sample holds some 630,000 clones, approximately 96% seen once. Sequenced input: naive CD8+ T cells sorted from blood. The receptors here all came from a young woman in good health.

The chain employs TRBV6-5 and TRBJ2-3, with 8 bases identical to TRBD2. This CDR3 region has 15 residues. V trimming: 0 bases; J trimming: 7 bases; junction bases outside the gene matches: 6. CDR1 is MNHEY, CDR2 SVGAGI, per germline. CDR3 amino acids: CASSYSVGREYTQYF. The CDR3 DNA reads TGTGCCAGCAGTTACTCTGTCGGGAGGGAATATACGCAGTATTTT.

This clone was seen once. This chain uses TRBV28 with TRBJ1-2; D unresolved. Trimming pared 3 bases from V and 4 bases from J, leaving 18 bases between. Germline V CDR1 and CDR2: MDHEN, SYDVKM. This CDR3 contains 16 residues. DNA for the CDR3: TGTGCCAGCAGTTTTAGCCTATCGGGCGTCCCCTATGGCTACACCTTC. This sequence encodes CASSFSLSGVPYGYTF.

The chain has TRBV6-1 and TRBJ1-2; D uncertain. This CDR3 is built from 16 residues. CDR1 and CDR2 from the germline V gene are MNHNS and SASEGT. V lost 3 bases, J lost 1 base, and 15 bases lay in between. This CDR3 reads CASSDHRTGYNYGYTF. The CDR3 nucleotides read TGTGCCAGCAGTGACCATCGGACGGGATATAACTATGGCTACACCTTC.

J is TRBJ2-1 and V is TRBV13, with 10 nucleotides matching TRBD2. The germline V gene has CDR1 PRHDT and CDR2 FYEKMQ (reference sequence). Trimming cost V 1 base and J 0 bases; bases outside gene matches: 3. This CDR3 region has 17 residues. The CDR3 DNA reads TGTGCCAGCAGCTTAGACCCTAGCGGGAGCTCCTACAATGAGCAGTTCTTC. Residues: CASSLDPSGSSYNEQFF.

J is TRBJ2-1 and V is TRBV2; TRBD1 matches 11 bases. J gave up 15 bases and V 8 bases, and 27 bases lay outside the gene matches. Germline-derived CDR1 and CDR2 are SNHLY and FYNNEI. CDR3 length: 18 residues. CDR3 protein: CASGWTGGDHAGGPVLFF. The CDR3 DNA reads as TGTGCCAGCGGATGGACAGGGGGCGATCACGCGGGAGGGCCGGTTTTGTTCTTC.